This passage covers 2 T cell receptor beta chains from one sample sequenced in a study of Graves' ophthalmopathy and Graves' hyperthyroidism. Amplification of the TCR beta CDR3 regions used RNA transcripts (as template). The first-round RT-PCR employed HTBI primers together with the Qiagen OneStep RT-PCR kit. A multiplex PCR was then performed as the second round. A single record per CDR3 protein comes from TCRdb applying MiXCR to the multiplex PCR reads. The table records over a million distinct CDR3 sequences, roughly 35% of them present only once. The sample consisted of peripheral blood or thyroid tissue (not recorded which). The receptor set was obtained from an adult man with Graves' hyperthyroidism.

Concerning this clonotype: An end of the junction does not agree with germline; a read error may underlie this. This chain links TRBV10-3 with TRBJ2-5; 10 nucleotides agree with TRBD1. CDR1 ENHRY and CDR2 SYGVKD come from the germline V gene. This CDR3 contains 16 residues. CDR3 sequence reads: CATRKGLGQGIVRQSF. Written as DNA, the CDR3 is TGTGCCACCAGGAAGGGTCTGGGACAGGGGATTGTAAGGCAGTCCTTC.

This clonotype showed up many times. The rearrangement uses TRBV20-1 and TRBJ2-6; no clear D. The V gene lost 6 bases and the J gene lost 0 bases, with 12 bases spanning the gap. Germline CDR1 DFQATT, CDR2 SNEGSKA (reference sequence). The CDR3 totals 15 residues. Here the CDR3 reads CSASIRSSGANVLTF. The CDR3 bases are TGCAGTGCCAGCATCCGGAGCTCTGGGGCCAACGTCCTGACTTTC.